This TCR beta chain appears in the sequencing data of a study of blood T cell repertoires in COVID-19. Per the authors' pipeline: Using reference gene primer amplification, nucleated cell counts were estimated. TCRdb's table, derived via immunoSEQ multiplex PCR, lists solely in-frame clones and lacks some. That table is the source of V, J and clone size, and D and trimming were worked out from the DNA. The data contain under 350,000 clones, approximately 86% of them seen just once; the ten biggest clones take up around 4.2%. V lost 0 bases and J lost 1; bases outside the gene matches: 6. Germline V lookup: CDR1 SGDLS, CDR2 YYNGEE. This CDR3 is built from 16 residues. Participant ages covered roughly 18 to 89 years across about two dozen US areas. Clinical history as reported by participants underpinned cohort assignment.

The chain couples TRBV9 to TRBJ1-1; 7 bases are a match to TRBD1. The sequence came from a woman in her forties with acute COVID-19. The sample was PBMCs or T cells enriched from blood (not recorded which). In DNA, the CDR3 is TGTGCCAGCAGCGTAGCCCCAGGGGGTGGGAACACTGAAGCTTTCTTT. As protein: CASSVAPGGGNTEAFF.